This T cell receptor beta chain stems from a study of PD-L1 blockade in urothelial cancer. Study-wide context: When patients started atezolizumab around 2014, it was given at 1,200 mg intravenously every 3 weeks. Patients with male sex and bladder-origin urothelial cancer accounted for about 85% of the roughly 29 enrolled. Blood drawn 3 weeks (second dose) and 6 weeks after treatment start was analyzed. Blood yielded a median of approximately 140,000 T cells per sample.

This CDR3 has 14 residues. CDR1 and CDR2 (germline): SGDLS, YYNGEE. The trim removed 2 bases at V and 2 bases at J, leaving 3 bases unmatched. Produced via immunoSEQ multiplex PCR; TCRdb's table is partial and in-frame only. The table records approximately 100,000 clones, about 91% of them present only once. This TCR derives from a woman older than 75 with urothelial cancer. The chain recombines TRBV9 with TRBJ1-1, with 7 bases identical to TRBD1. Sequenced material: PBMCs, taken around atezolizumab (anti-PD-L1) treatment. DNA of the CDR3: TGTGCCAGCAGCGTCAGGGGGATTAACACTGAAGCTTTCTTT. This translates into CASSVRGINTEAFF.